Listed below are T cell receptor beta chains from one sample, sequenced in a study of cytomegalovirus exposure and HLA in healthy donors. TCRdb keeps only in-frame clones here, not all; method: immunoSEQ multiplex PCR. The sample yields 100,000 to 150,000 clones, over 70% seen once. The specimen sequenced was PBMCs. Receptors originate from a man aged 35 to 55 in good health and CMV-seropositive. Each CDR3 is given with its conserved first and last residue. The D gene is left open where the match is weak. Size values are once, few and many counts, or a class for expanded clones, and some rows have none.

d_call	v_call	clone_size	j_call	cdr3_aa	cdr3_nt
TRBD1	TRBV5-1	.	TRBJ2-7	CASSLPRTGSYEQYF	TGCGCCAGCAGCCTACCCAGGACAGGGTCCTACGAGCAGTACTTC
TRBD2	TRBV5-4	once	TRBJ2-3	CASSWGRGLTSDTQYF	TGTGCCAGCAGCTGGGGGAGGGGACTCACCTCAGATACGCAGTATTTT
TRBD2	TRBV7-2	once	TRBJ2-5	CASSLDGTRGETQYF	TGTGCCAGCAGCTTAGACGGGACTAGAGGGGAGACCCAGTACTTC
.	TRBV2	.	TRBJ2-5	CAGATVQETQYF	TGTGCCGGGGCGACAGTACAAGAGACCCAGTACTTC
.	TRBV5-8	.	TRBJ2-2	CASSLWVIGGPGELFF	TGTGCCAGCAGCTTGTGGGTTATCGGGGGGCCCGGGGAGCTGTTTTTT
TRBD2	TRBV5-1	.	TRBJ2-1	CASSLAPAGGPNEQFF	TGCGCCAGCAGCTTGGCCCCAGCGGGAGGGCCCAATGAGCAGTTCTTC
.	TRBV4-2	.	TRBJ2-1	CASSAKYDRLYNEQFF	TGTGCCAGCAGTGCTAAGTACGACAGGCTATACAATGAGCAGTTCTTC
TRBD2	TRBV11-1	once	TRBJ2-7	CASSRTSGAYEQYF	TGTGCCAGCAGCCGGACTAGCGGAGCCTACGAGCAGTACTTC
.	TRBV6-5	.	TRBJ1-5	CASSSGSSQPQHF	TGTGCCAGCAGTTCCGGGAGCTCCCAGCCCCAGCATTTT
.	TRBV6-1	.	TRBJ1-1	CASRRASGTEAFF	TGTGCCAGCAGGAGGGCCTCAGGTACTGAAGCTTTCTTT
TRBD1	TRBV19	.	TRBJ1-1	CASSIASGGDTEAFF	TGTGCCAGTAGTATCGCTTCAGGGGGCGACACTGAAGCTTTCTTT
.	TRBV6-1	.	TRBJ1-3	CASSEARVRTIYF	TGTGCCAGCAGTGAAGCTAGAGTGCGCACCATATATTTT
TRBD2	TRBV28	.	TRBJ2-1	CASSLLRGGEQFF	TGTGCCAGCAGTTTATTACGGGGGGGTGAGCAGTTCTTC
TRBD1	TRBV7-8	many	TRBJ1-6	CASSEGTGGSPLHF	TGTGCCAGCAGCGAGGGGACAGGGGGTTCACCCCTCCACTTT
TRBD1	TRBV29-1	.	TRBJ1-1	CSVQGMNTEAFF	TGCAGCGTACAGGGGATGAACACTGAAGCTTTCTTT
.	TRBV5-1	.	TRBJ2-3	CASSLGQKDTQYF	TGCGCCAGCAGCCTTGGACAGAAAGATACGCAGTATTTT
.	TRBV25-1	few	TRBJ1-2	CASTPPGGGHYGYTF	TGTGCCAGCACACCGCCCGGGGGAGGACACTATGGCTACACCTTC
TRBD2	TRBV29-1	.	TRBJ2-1	CSETRPRGSGLGEQFF	TGCAGCGAGACGAGACCTCGCGGGAGTGGGTTGGGTGAGCAGTTCTTC
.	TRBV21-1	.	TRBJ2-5	CASSKVAVQETQYF	TGTGCCAGCAGCAAAGTTGCAGTGCAAGAGACCCAGTACTTC
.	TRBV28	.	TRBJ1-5	CASSKIVGNQPQHF	TGTGCCAGCAGCAAAATCGTCGGTAATCAGCCCCAGCATTTT
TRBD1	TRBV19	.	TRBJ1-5	CASSLRGLSNQPQHF	TGTGCCAGTAGTCTCAGGGGGCTTAGCAATCAGCCCCAGCATTTT
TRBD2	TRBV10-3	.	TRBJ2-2	CAISEYPAGDSTGELFF	TGTGCCATCAGTGAGTATCCCGCGGGGGATAGCACCGGGGAGCTGTTTTTT
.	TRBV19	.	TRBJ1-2	CASSESGRISYTF	TGTGCCAGTAGTGAATCAGGTCGGATCTCCTACACCTTC
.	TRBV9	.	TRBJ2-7	CASSVAGTSYEQYF	TGTGCCAGCAGCGTGGCCGGGACTTCCTACGAGCAGTACTTC
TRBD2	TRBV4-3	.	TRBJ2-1	CASSLAGTSGSNDEQFF	TGCGCCAGCAGTTTGGCCGGGACTAGCGGGAGTAACGATGAGCAGTTCTTC
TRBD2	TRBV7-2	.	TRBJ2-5	CASSLAGGSETQYF	TGTGCCAGCAGCTTAGCGGGAGGGAGTGAGACCCAGTACTTC
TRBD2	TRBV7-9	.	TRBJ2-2	CASVLAGDGELFF	TGTGCCAGCGTGCTAGCGGGAGATGGGGAGCTGTTTTTT
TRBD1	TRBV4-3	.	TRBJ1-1	CASSPGTGEKAFF	TGCGCCAGCAGCCCGGGGACAGGAGAGAAAGCTTTCTTT
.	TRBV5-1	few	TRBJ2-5	CASSLEGTPGETQYF	TGCGCCAGCAGCTTGGAAGGGACTCCTGGAGAGACCCAGTACTTC
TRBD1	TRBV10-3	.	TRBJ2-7	CAISESGGQRGF	TGTGCCATCAGTGAGTCAGGGGGACAGCGCGGGTTC
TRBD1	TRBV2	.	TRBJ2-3	CASSGRQGSVTDTQYF	TGTGCCAGCAGTGGGCGACAGGGGAGCGTAACAGATACGCAGTATTTT
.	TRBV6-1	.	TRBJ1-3	CASSTRGGRGNTIYF	TGTGCCAGCAGTACCCGGGGAGGACGCGGAAACACCATATATTTT
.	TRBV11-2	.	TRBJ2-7	CASSPPDGNSYEQYF	TGTGCCAGCAGCCCCCCGGACGGGAACTCCTACGAGCAGTACTTC
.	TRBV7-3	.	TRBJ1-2	CASSHKQDSTVCGYTF	TGTGCCAGCAGCCACAAACAGGACAGCACGGTGTGTGGCTACACCTTC
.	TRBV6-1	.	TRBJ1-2	CASRLGQSNYGYTF	TGTGCCAGCAGGCTTGGACAGTCTAACTATGGCTACACCTTC
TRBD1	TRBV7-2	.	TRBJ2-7	CASSPDRGVYEQYF	TGTGCCAGCAGCCCGGACAGGGGGGTCTACGAGCAGTACTTC
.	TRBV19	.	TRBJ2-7	CATLARVPSSYEQYF	TGTGCCACCCTCGCGAGGGTCCCAAGCTCCTACGAGCAGTACTTC
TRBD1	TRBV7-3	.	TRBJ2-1	CASRDPGTGELKQFF	TGTGCCAGCAGGGACCCCGGGACAGGGGAGTTAAAGCAGTTCTTC
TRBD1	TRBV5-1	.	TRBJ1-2	CASSLAGTDSYGYTF	TGCGCCAGCAGCTTGGCGGGGACAGACTCCTATGGCTACACCTTC
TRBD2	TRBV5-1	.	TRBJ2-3	CASRGAASGSITDTQYF	TGCGCCAGCAGGGGCGCGGCTAGCGGGAGTATAACAGATACGCAGTATTTT
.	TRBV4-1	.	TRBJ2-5	CASSQAGVETQYF	TGCGCCAGCAGCCAAGCGGGAGTCGAGACCCAGTACTTC
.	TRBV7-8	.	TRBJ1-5	CASSLGGGNQPQHF	TGTGCCAGCAGCCTCGGAGGGGGCAATCAGCCCCAGCATTTT
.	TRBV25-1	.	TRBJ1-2	CASSDMFGYGYTF	TGTGCCAGCAGTGATATGTTCGGCTATGGCTACACCTTC
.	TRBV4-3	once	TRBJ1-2	CASSQVSYRDGYTF	TGCGCCAGCAGCCAAGTTAGTTACAGGGATGGCTACACCTTC
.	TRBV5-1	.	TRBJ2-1	CASSLDSNNEQFF	TGCGCCAGCAGCCTCGACAGTAATAATGAGCAGTTCTTC
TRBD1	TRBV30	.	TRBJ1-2	CAWSAGTGGYGYTF	TGTGCCTGGAGTGCGGGGACAGGGGGTTATGGCTACACCTTC
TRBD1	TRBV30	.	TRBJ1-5	CAWSPQGAGQPQHF	TGTGCCTGGAGTCCACAGGGGGCCGGTCAGCCCCAGCATTTT
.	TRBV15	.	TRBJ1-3	CATSRDPAGNTIYF	TGTGCCACCAGCAGAGATCCGGCTGGAAACACCATATATTTT
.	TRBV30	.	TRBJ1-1	CAWSLGLGANTEAFF	TGTGCCTGGAGTCTGGGGCTGGGCGCGAACACTGAAGCTTTCTTT
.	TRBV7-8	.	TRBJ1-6	CASSLAGGTNSPLHF	TGTGCCAGCAGCTTAGCGGGCGGGACTAATTCACCCCTCCACTTT
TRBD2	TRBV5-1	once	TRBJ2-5	CASSLAGREQETQYF	TGCGCCAGCAGCTTGGCCGGGAGGGAACAAGAGACCCAGTACTTC
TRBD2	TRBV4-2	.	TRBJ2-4	CASSQDPPGGSIGIQYF	TGTGCCAGCAGCCAAGACCCCCCGGGCGGGAGTATCGGCATTCAGTACTTC
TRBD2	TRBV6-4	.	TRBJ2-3	CASSRLAGDTDTQYF	TGTGCCAGCAGTCGACTAGCGGGGGACACAGATACGCAGTATTTT
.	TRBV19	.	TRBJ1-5	CASNMGGGSNQPQHF	TGTGCCAGTAACATGGGGGGAGGGAGCAATCAGCCCCAGCATTTT